Listed below are T cell receptor beta chains from one sample, sequenced in a study of cytomegalovirus exposure and HLA in healthy donors. Produced via immunoSEQ multiplex PCR; TCRdb's table is partial and in-frame only. The table lists more than 150,000 clones, roughly 80% of them singletons, with 6.3% in the top ten. The material sequenced was PBMCs. These receptors were obtained from a man between 35 and 55 years old in good health and CMV-seropositive. Each CDR3 is given with its conserved first and last residue. The order of the fields is J gene, V gene, CDR3 protein.

j_gene: TRBJ2-7; v_gene: TRBV6-5; CDR3aa: CASSYGVSYEQYF
j_gene: TRBJ2-1; v_gene: TRBV7-9; CDR3aa: CASSESDNEQFF
j_gene: TRBJ2-2; v_gene: TRBV28; CDR3aa: CASSLSSGGGPGELFF
j_gene: TRBJ1-1; v_gene: TRBV29-1; CDR3aa: CSVAGPEAFF
j_gene: TRBJ1-5; v_gene: TRBV11-2; CDR3aa: CASSLTGGEAQHF
j_gene: TRBJ2-1; v_gene: TRBV9; CDR3aa: CASTPNEQFF
j_gene: TRBJ1-3; v_gene: TRBV6-6; CDR3aa: CASSQTGGGNTIYF
j_gene: TRBJ2-7; v_gene: TRBV9; CDR3aa: CASSHPGEQYF
j_gene: TRBJ2-3; v_gene: TRBV10-3; CDR3aa: CAIRAGGTTDTQYF
j_gene: TRBJ1-1; v_gene: TRBV10-2; CDR3aa: CASSLQGLGTEAFF
j_gene: TRBJ2-7; v_gene: TRBV6-5; CDR3aa: CASSYQGNEQYF
j_gene: TRBJ1-2; v_gene: TRBV28; CDR3aa: CASRAQGVLVGGYTF
j_gene: TRBJ2-3; v_gene: TRBV5-1; CDR3aa: CASSLARRGEVDTQYF
j_gene: TRBJ2-7; v_gene: TRBV14; CDR3aa: CASSQDSGIYEQYF
j_gene: TRBJ2-2; v_gene: TRBV30; CDR3aa: CAWSGGLTGTGELFF
j_gene: TRBJ2-2; v_gene: TRBV5-1; CDR3aa: CASSLAQTGAGTGELFF
j_gene: TRBJ2-3; v_gene: TRBV7-3; CDR3aa: CASSGRGGAGTQYF
j_gene: TRBJ1-2; v_gene: TRBV10-3; CDR3aa: CAISVQGEAGYTF
j_gene: TRBJ1-4; v_gene: TRBV18; CDR3aa: CASSPLEVAGFEKLFF
j_gene: TRBJ1-2; v_gene: TRBV6-4; CDR3aa: CASSDLATGGKTF
j_gene: TRBJ1-3; v_gene: TRBV18; CDR3aa: CATLGQAGNTIYF
j_gene: TRBJ2-7; v_gene: TRBV6-5; CDR3aa: CASSYFNSPGEQYF
j_gene: TRBJ1-2; v_gene: TRBV5-6; CDR3aa: CASSDKAHGYTF
j_gene: TRBJ2-2; v_gene: TRBV7-8; CDR3aa: CASSLRTSETGELFF
j_gene: TRBJ2-7; v_gene: TRBV12-5; CDR3aa: CASGLPLGGRGAEQYF
j_gene: TRBJ2-4; v_gene: TRBV9; CDR3aa: CASSVRGGVQNIQYF
j_gene: TRBJ1-1; v_gene: TRBV6-5; CDR3aa: CASSPLGVNTEAFF
j_gene: TRBJ1-4; v_gene: TRBV10-1; CDR3aa: CASSELLTQASRATNEKLFF
j_gene: TRBJ1-1; v_gene: TRBV5-1; CDR3aa: CASSALGGGEAFF
j_gene: TRBJ1-1; v_gene: TRBV25-1; CDR3aa: CASSWGGGYTEAFF
j_gene: TRBJ2-2; v_gene: TRBV19; CDR3aa: CASIEYTGELFF
j_gene: TRBJ2-1; v_gene: TRBV7-3; CDR3aa: CASSQTGTEQFF
j_gene: TRBJ2-7; v_gene: TRBV5-6; CDR3aa: CASSLQITSYEQYF
j_gene: TRBJ2-2; v_gene: TRBV9; CDR3aa: CARGEVVLGDNRGNTGELFF
j_gene: TRBJ1-5; v_gene: TRBV7-2; CDR3aa: CASSGGAGTQPQHF
j_gene: TRBJ1-2; v_gene: TRBV11-2; CDR3aa: CASRSLQGRYGYTF
j_gene: TRBJ1-2; v_gene: TRBV29-1; CDR3aa: CSVVVGGADGYTF
j_gene: TRBJ2-5; v_gene: TRBV15; CDR3aa: CATSRELAGDETQYF
j_gene: TRBJ2-2; v_gene: TRBV5-1; CDR3aa: CASSLNAGTANTGELFF
j_gene: TRBJ1-5; v_gene: TRBV27; CDR3aa: CASSFWGGNQPQHF
j_gene: TRBJ2-7; v_gene: TRBV29-1; CDR3aa: CSVGQGAGSYEQYF
j_gene: TRBJ2-3; v_gene: TRBV20-1; CDR3aa: CSARWLDTQYF
j_gene: TRBJ2-7; v_gene: TRBV6-5; CDR3aa: CASSARTGGQGEQYF
j_gene: TRBJ2-2; v_gene: TRBV5-6; CDR3aa: CASSSGTGVAGELFF
j_gene: TRBJ2-7; v_gene: TRBV25-1; CDR3aa: CASRTGLSSYEQYF
j_gene: TRBJ2-7; v_gene: TRBV7-9; CDR3aa: CASSWRQGIIYEQYF
j_gene: TRBJ2-1; v_gene: TRBV6-4; CDR3aa: CASSGTSGVGDEQFF
j_gene: TRBJ1-5; v_gene: TRBV27; CDR3aa: CASSLSVSAGEQPQHF
j_gene: TRBJ2-3; v_gene: TRBV4-3; CDR3aa: CASSQEGAKPDTQYF
j_gene: TRBJ2-7; v_gene: TRBV5-1; CDR3aa: CASSLSGVSYEQYF
j_gene: TRBJ2-2; v_gene: TRBV5-1; CDR3aa: CASSRTGNTGELFF
j_gene: TRBJ2-7; v_gene: TRBV9; CDR3aa: CASSVRQGYEQYF
j_gene: TRBJ1-4; v_gene: TRBV7-2; CDR3aa: CASSSPRDSNEKLFF